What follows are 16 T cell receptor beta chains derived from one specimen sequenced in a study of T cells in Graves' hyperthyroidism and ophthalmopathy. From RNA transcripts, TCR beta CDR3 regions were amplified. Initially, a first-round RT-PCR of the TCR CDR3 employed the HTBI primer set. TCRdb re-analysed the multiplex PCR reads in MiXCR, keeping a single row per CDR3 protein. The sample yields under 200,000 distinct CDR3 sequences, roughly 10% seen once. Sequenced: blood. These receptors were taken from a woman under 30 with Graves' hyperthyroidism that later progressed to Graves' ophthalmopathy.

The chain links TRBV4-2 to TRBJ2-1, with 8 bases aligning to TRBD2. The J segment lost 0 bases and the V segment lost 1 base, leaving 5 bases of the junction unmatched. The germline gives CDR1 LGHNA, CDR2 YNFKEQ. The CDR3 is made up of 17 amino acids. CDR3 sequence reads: CASSQARGLVSYNEQFF. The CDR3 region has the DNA TGTGCCAGCAGCCAAGCAAGGGGACTAGTCTCCTACAATGAGCAGTTCTTC.

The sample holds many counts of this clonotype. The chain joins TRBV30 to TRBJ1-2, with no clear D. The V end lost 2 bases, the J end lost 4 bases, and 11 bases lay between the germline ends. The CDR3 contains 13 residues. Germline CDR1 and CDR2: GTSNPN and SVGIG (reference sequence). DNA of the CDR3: TGTGCCTGGAGTAAAAGGCAGAGCTATGGCTACACCTTC. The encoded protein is CAWSKRQSYGYTF.

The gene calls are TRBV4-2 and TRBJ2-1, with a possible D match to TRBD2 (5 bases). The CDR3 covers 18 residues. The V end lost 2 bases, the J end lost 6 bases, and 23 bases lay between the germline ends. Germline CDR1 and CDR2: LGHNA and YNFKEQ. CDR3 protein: CASSQPIHERHPTNEQFF. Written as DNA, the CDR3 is TGTGCCAGCAGCCAACCTATTCACGAGCGGCATCCAACCAATGAGCAGTTCTTC.

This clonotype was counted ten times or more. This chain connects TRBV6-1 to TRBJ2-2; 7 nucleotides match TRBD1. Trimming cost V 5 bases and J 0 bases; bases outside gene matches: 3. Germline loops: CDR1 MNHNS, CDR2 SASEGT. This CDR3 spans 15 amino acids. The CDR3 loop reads CASSRTGPNTGELFF. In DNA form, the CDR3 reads TGTGCCAGCAGTAGGACAGGCCCGAACACCGGGGAGCTGTTTTTT.

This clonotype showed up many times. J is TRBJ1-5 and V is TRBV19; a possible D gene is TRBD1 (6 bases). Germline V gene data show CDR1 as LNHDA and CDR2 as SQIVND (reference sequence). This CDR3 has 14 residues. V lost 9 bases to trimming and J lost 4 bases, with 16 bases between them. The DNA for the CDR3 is TGTGCCAGCACCAAAGGGGGGGCGAATCAGCCCCAGCATTTT. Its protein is CASTKGGANQPQHF.

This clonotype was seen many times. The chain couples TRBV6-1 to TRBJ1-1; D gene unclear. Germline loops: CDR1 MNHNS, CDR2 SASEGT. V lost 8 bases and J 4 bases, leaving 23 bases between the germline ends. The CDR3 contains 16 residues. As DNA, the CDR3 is TGTGCCAGCTCTTCGCTGGTGGGTTTGGAGGGCACTGAAGCTTTCTTT. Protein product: CASSSLVGLEGTEAFF.

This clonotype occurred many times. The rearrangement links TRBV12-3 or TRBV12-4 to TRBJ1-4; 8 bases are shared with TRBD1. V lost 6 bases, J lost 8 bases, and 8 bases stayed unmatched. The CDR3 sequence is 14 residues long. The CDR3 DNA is TGTGCCAGCAGCCGACAGGGGATTGGAGAAAAACTGTTTTTT. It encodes CASSRQGIGEKLFF.

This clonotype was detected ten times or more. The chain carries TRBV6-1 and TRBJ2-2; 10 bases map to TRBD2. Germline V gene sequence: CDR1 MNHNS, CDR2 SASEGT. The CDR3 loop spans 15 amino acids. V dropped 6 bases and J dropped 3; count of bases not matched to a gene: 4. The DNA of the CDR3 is TGTGCCAGCAGAAACGGACTAGCGGACACCGGGGAGCTGTTTTTT. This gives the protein CASRNGLADTGELFF.

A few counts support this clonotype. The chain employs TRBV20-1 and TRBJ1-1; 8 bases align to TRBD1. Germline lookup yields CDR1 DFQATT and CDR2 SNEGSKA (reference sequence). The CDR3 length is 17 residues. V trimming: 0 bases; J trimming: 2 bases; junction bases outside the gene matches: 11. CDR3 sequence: CSARDKDRVIFNTEAFF. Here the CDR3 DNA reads TGCAGTGCTAGAGATAAGGACAGGGTAATTTTCAACACTGAAGCTTTCTTT.

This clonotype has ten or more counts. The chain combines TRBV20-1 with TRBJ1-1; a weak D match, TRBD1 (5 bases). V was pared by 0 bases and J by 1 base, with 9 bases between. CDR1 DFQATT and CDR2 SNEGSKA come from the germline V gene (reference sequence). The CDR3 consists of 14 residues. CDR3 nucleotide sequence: TGCAGTGCTAGAGATGGGACGGGGAACACTGAAGCTTTCTTT. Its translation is CSARDGTGNTEAFF.

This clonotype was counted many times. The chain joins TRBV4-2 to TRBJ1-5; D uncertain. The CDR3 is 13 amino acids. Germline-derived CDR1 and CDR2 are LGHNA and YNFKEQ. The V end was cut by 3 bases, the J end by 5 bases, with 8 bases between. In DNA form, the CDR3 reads TGTGCCAGCAGCCATCAATTGGATCAGCCCCAGCATTTT. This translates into CASSHQLDQPQHF.

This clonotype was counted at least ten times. The DNA of the CDR3 is TGTGCCAGCAGTCCCCGGGACCCAGGGTCCCCCGGTCGGTCTGGAAACACCATATATTTT. It translates to CASSPRDPGSPGRSGNTIYF. The V gene is TRBV12-3 or TRBV12-4, the J gene TRBJ1-3; weak D call: TRBD1 (5 bases). This CDR3 spans 20 amino acids. V lost 5 bases to trimming and J lost 1 base, with 27 bases between them.

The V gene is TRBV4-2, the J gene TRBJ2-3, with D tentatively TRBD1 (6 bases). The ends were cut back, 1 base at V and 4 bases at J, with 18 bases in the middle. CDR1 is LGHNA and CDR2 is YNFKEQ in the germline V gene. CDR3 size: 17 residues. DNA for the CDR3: TGTGCCAGCAGCCAAGCAAAGGACAGTTCCTGGGCAGATACGCAGTATTTT. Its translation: CASSQAKDSSWADTQYF.

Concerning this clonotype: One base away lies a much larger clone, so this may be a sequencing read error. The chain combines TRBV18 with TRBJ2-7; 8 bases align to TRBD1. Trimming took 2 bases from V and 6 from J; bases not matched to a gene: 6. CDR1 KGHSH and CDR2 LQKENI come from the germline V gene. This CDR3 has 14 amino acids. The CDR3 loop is CASSPIQGAVEQYF. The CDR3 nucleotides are TGTGCCAGCTCACCAATCCAGGGGGCGGTCGAGCAGTACTTC.

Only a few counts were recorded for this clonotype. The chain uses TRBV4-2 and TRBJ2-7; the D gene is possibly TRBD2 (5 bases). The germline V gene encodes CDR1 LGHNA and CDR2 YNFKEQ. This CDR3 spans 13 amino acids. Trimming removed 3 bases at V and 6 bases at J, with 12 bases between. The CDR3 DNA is TGTGCCAGCAGCCACAACTTGGCGGGCGAGCAGTACTTC. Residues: CASSHNLAGEQYF.

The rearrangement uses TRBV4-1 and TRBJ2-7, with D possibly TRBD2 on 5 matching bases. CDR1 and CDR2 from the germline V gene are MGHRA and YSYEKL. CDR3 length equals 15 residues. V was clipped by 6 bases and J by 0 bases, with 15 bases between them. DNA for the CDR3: TGCGCCAGCAGGCTCGGGGAGTCTCCCTCCTACGAGCAGTACTTC. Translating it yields CASRLGESPSYEQYF.